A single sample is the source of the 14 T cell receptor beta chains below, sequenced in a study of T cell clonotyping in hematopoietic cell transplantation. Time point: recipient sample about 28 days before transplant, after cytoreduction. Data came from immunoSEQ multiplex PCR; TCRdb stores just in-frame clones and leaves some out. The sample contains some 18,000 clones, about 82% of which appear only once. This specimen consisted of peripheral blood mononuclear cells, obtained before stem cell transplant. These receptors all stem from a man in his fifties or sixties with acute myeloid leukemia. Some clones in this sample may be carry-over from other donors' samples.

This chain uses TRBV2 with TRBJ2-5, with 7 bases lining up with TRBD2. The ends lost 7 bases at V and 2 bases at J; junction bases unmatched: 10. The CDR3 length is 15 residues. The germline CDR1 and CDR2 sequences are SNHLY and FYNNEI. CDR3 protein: CASKVPGTIQETQYF. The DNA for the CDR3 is TGTGCCAGCAAAGTACCCGGGACTATACAAGAGACCCAGTACTTC. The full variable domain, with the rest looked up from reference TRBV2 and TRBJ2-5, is EPEVTQTPSHQVTQMGQEVILRCVPISNHLYFYWYRQILGQKVEFLVSFYNNEISEKSEIFDDQFSVERPDGSNFTLKIRSTKLEDSAMYFCASKVPGTIQETQYFGPGTRLLVL.

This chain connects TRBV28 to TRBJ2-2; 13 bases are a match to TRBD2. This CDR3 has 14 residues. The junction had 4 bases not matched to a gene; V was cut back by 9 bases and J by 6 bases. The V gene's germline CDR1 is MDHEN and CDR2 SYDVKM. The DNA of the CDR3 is TGTGCCAGTACTAGCGGGGGGGCCTCCGGGGAGCTGTTTTTT. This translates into CASTSGGASGELFF.

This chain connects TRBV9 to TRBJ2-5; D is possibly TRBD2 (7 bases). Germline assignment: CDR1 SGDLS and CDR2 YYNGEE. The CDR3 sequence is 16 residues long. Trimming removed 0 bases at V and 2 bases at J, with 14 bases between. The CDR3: CASSVEGGDRQETQYF. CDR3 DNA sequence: TGTGCCAGCAGCGTAGAGGGGGGGGACCGACAAGAGACCCAGTACTTC.

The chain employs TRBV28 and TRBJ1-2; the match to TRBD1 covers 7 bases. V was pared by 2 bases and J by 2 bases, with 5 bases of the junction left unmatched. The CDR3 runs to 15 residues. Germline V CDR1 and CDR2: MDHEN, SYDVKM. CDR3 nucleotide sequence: TGTGCCAGCAGTTTAGGTGGGACAGTGAACTATGGCTACACCTTC. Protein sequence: CASSLGGTVNYGYTF.

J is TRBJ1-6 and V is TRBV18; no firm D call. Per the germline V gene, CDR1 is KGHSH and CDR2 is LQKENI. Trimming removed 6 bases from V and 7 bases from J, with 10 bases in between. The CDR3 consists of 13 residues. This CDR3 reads CASSQEENSPLHF. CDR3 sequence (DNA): TGTGCCAGCTCTCAAGAGGAGAATTCACCCCTCCACTTT.

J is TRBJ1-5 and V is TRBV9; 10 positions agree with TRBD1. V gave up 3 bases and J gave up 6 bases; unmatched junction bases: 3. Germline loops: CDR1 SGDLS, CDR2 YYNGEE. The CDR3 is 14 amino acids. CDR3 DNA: TGTGCCAGCAGCGGGGGGACAGGGGCTCAGCCCCAGCATTTT. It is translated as CASSGGTGAQPQHF. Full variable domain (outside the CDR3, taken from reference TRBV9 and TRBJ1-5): DSGVTQTPKHLITATGQRVTLRCSPRSGDLSVYWYQQSLDQGLQFLIQYYNGEERAKGNILERFSAQQFPDLHSELNLSSLELGDSALYFCASSGGTGAQPQHFGDGTRLSIL.

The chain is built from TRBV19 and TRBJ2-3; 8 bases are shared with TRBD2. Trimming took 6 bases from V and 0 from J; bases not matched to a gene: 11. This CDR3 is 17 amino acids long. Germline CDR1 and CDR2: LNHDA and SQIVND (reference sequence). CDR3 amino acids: CASSRAGVRSSTDTQYF. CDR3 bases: TGTGCCAGTAGCCGAGCGGGGGTCCGATCTAGCACAGATACGCAGTATTTT. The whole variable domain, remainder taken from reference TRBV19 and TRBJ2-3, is DGGITQSPKYLFRKEGQNVTLSCEQNLNHDAMYWYRQDPGQGLRLIYYSQIVNDFQKGDIAEGYSVSREKKESFPLTVTSAQKNPTAFYLCASSRAGVRSSTDTQYFGPGTRLTVL.

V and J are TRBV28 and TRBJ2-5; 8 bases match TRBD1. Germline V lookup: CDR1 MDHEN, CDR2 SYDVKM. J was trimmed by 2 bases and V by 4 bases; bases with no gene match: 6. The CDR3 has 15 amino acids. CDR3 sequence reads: CASSSIQGVQETQYF. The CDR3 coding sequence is TGTGCCAGCAGTTCAATACAGGGGGTTCAAGAGACCCAGTACTTC.

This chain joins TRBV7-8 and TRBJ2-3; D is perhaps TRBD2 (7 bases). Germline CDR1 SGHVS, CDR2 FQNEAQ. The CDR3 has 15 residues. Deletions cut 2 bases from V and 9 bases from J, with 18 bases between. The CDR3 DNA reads TGTGCCAGCAGCTTATTGGCGGGGGCTTCCTCCACGCAGTATTTT. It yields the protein CASSLLAGASSTQYF.

Here the CDR3 reads CASSSGQSGGELFF. CDR3 nucleotide sequence: TGTGCCAGCAGCTCGGGACAGTCGGGGGGGGAGCTGTTTTTT. The gene calls are TRBV7-2 and TRBJ2-2; 7 bases map to TRBD1. CDR1 is SGHTA and CDR2 is FQGNSA in the germline V gene. This CDR3 is 14 amino acids long. The V segment lost 4 bases and the J segment 8 bases; nucleotides outside the gene matches: 7. The full variable domain, rest sourced from reference TRBV7-2 and TRBJ2-2, is GAGVSQSPSNKVTEKGKDVELRCDPISGHTALYWYRQSLGQGLEFLIYFQGNSAPDKSGLPSDRFSAERTGGSVSTLTIQRTQQEDSAVYLCASSSGQSGGELFFGEGSRLTVL.

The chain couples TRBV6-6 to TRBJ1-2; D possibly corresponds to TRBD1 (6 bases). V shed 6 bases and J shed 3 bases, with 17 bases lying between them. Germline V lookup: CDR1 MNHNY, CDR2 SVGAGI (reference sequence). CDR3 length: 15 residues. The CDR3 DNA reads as TGTGCCAGCAGACCCCGGGGGGGGGCTGACTATGGCTACACCTTC. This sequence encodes CASRPRGGADYGYTF.

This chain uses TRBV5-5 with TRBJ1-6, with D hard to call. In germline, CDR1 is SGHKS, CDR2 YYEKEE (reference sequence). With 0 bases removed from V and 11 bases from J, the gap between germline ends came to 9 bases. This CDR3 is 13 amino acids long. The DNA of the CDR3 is TGTGCCAGCAGCTTGGGTGGGAAGGCACCCCTCCACTTT. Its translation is CASSLGGKAPLHF.

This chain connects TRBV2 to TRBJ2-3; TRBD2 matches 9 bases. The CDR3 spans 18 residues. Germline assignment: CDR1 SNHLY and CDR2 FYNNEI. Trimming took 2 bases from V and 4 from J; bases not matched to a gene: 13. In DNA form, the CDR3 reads TGTGCCAGCAGTGAAAGAATCGCGGCGGGGGGGTGGCCAGATACGCAGTATTTT. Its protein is CASSERIAAGGWPDTQYF.

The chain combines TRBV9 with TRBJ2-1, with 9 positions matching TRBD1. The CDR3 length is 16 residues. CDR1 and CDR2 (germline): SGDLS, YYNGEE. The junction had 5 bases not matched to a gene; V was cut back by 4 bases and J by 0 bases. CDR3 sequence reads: CASSPQTGGSYNEQFF. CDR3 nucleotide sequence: TGTGCCAGCAGCCCCCAGACAGGGGGCTCCTACAATGAGCAGTTCTTC.